Presented here are 3 T cell receptor beta chains from one specimen sequenced in a study of shared clonotypes between healthy human individuals. As defined, naive CD8 cells were CD45RO-negative and positively selected for CCR7, with terminally differentiated effector memory CD45RA+ cells excluded. The repertoire was sequenced with immunoSEQ multiplex PCR; TCRdb's copy has only in-frame clones and lacks some. The sample contains about 1,800,000 clones, approximately 95% of which appear only once. The sequencing sample was made of naive CD8+ T cells sorted from blood. These receptors all stem from a man younger than 35 in good health.

With respect to this clone: This sample also contains other DNA sequences that code for the same CDR3. The rearrangement links TRBV19 to TRBJ1-1; D is uncertain. The CDR3 consists of 13 residues. Germline V lookup: CDR1 LNHDA, CDR2 SQIVND (reference sequence). V was trimmed by 3 bases and J by 0 bases, leaving 5 bases between them. The CDR3 DNA is TGTGCCAGTAGTATTGATCTGAACACTGAAGCTTTCTTT. It encodes CASSIDLNTEAFF.

V and J are TRBV27 and TRBJ2-5, with D unclear. With 1 base removed from V and 5 bases from J, the gap between germline ends came to 14 bases. Germline CDR1 is MNHEY and CDR2 is SMNVEV (reference sequence). The CDR3 spans 15 residues. The chain's CDR3 is CASSLWSGPRETQYF. CDR3 bases: TGTGCCAGCAGTTTATGGAGTGGTCCAAGGGAGACCCAGTACTTC.

V and J are TRBV10-3 and TRBJ2-1; a weak D match, TRBD1 (6 bases). Germline CDR1 and CDR2: ENHRY and SYGVKD. CDR3 size: 13 residues. V was shortened by 3 bases and J by 8 bases, with 11 bases between the two germline ends. The CDR3 is CAISDDRSDEQFF. CDR3 in DNA: TGTGCCATCAGTGACGACAGGAGCGATGAGCAGTTCTTC.